This T cell receptor (beta chain) was captured in a study of long-term antiretroviral therapy in people with HIV (dated by TCRdb to 2021 to 2024). About the investigation overall: Collection of the earliest samples took place about a decade ahead of the 2015 WHO recommendation for immediate ART, at a time when ART was typically delayed until CD4 counts fell. Among the approximately 32 participants with HIV, fewer than twelve were female. From a few dozen adults with confirmed HIV infection, the cohort provided 192 cryopreserved PBMC samples, gathered serially across a mean of about 6 years (range 1-12). No cross-contamination during QIAcube processing was shown when test extractions of a monoclonal T-cell line were performed alongside 33 polyclonal samples. Whether ART initiation and durable HIV suppression were associated with changes in peripheral blood TRB repertoire composition and diversity was tested in a retrospective serial study.

On this clone itself: Its antigen remains unidentified. No base-level quality is on record; no much larger clone is a single base apart.

The immunoSEQ hsTCRB v3.0 assay was used at survey level resolution to sequence the TRB variable region. A depth of about 40,000-55,000 T-cell genomes per sample was targeted for TRB sequencing. Pooled TRB libraries were sequenced on an Illumina MiSeq with a v3 150-cycle kit. Concerning the study's data processing: Analysis of repertoires was carried out in R inside a reproducible Nextflow workflow spanning QC, data transformation and analysis. LymphoSeq2, an R package for AIRR-Seq data exploration, was used to implement custom analyses. A handful of samples that produced fewer than 5000 total TRB sequences were removed, so some 190 HIV repertoires were analyzed. Of the 188 retained HIV repertoires, about 59 were collected before and around 130 after ART initiation. Each repertoire was downsampled to 5000 TRB nucleotide sequences, and summary statistics were averaged across 100 downsampling iterations. Only TRB sequences with CDR3 regions of at least seven amino acids were retained for analysis. Diversity was assessed using a clonality score derived from Shannon entropy and using the Gini coefficient. In repertoire networks, the top 5000 CDR3 amino acid sequences were linked whenever an edit distance of one separated two sequences. For TRB CDR3 amino acid sequences, GLIPH2 was used to predict antigen specificity groups and MHC restriction. To flag known CMV, EBV, HIV or tissue antigen associations, CDR3 amino acid sequences were matched against VDJdb and McPAS-TCR. Pre-ART, post-ART and control groups were compared with Wilcoxon signed-rank tests and Holm-Bonferroni correction. The table was pulled from immuneACCESS by TCRdb, which kept in-frame rearrangements only. Such tables lose some clones; where checked, under half of the loss comes from unresolved V genes, and the rest has no known cause. The V and J calls and the clone size are those of that table, but D and trimming were determined from the DNA. The sample has just under 40,000 clones on record, 75% to 90% of them singletons. In total, the top ten clones hold about 4% of the sample.

Study-wide findings and limitations: Because pre-ART samples had limited cell numbers, unsorted PBMC were profiled rather than sorted CD4+ and CD8+ T cells. HIV repertoires had narrower CDR3 length ranges than controls, and the network structure suggested an antigen-experienced repertoire that shifted only slightly toward naive after ART. Because PBMC availability was limited, only the TCR beta chain was sequenced, with no alpha chain pairing. ART initiation was associated with a significant increase in TRB diversity, but diversity stayed significantly below transplant donor controls even after long-term ART. The repertoire was dominated across all time points by expanded TRB clones identified before ART initiation, although this dominance was seen to fluctuate and to decrease in many PLHIV after ART. The samples span the years 2004 to 2017, and the ART regimens used at that time may not be as effective as current regimens. Inferences about post-ART repertoire changes were limited because no data were available on ART adherence, viral resistance or therapy changes.

To be included, a participant needed at least one PBMC sample from before ART initiation plus at least two post-ART samples. All participants with HIV were treated in the United States of America. Before DNA extraction, cryopreserved samples containing 1-10 million PBMC were thawed and washed. At the time of the earliest PBMC sample, participants with HIV were aged between roughly 20 and 54 years. Per participant, PBMC samples came from 1-4 timepoints prior to ART initiation and 2-8 timepoints following ART initiation, for a median of 7 samples. For every participant, serial HIV viral load, CD4+ T-cell count, ART history and demographic data were obtained. Genomic DNA was extracted from unsorted PBMC with a Qiagen kit on a QIAcube, processed in batches of 12 samples. CDR1 and CDR2, looked up from the germline V gene, are SGHDT and YYEEEE. From cysteine to phenylalanine, the CDR3 is 16 amino acids long. Only the CDR3 DNA is retained, 48 bases long and in frame from the first base. Trimming at the junction amounts to 1 base on V and 5 bases on J, and the germline ends lie 15 bases apart.

This specimen consisted of unsorted PBMCs, obtained just before starting antiretroviral therapy. The clonotype was recovered from a woman under 30 with HIV. The rearrangement joined TRBV5-6 to TRBJ2-2; the D element could tentatively be TRBD1 or TRBD2, as 7 bases agree for each. This receptor has the CDR3 CASSLPGGGPTGELFF. In nucleotide form, the sequence is TGTGCCAGCAGCTTGCCAGGGGGAGGGCCGACCGGGGAGCTGTTTTTT.